The next 13 T cell receptor beta chains were all read from a single sample in a study of T cell responses to AZD1222 COVID-19 vaccine. TCRdb keeps only in-frame clones here, not all; method: immunoSEQ multiplex PCR. The sample includes about 170,000 clones, roughly 92% seen only once; the top ten take 1.5% to 2%. The sample consisted of peripheral blood, taken on day 0 of AZD1222 vaccination. These receptors were taken from an adult in good health.

The chain couples TRBV10-3 to TRBJ2-7; TRBD1 matches 8 bases. Germline CDR1 ENHRY, CDR2 SYGVKD. The ends lost 11 bases at V and 6 bases at J; junction bases unmatched: 18. CDR3 length: 15 residues. DNA for the CDR3: TGTGCCGCCGGTCAAGAAGGACAGGGCCCCCGCGAGCAGTACTTC. Translating it yields CAAGQEGQGPREQYF.

The chain recombines TRBV10-2 with TRBJ1-1; the D gene is possibly TRBD1 (5 bases). This CDR3 is built from 15 residues. Germline values: CDR1 WSHSY, CDR2 SAAADI. V shed 3 bases and J shed 1 base, with 12 bases lying between them. The CDR3 region has the DNA TGCGCCAGCAGTGACCCTTCGGGGGGGAACACTGAAGCTTTCTTT. Translation gives CASSDPSGGNTEAFF.

The CDR3 reads CASGDGTLGSQPQHF. The CDR3 DNA follows: TGTGCCAGCGGGGATGGGACATTAGGGAGTCAGCCCCAGCATTTT. The chain recombines TRBV6-5 with TRBJ1-5; weak D call: TRBD1 (6 bases). The CDR3 covers 15 residues. Trimming took 8 bases from V and 6 from J, leaving 20 bases between them. Germline CDR1 is MNHEY and CDR2 is SVGAGI.

This CDR3 is CASSLRRDTEAFF. Here the CDR3 DNA reads TGCGCCAGCAGCCTCCGGAGGGACACTGAAGCTTTCTTT. V usage is TRBV10-1 and J usage is TRBJ1-1; D remains ambiguous. V lost 6 bases and J lost 3, with 11 bases in between. This CDR3 region has 13 residues. In germline, CDR1 is WNHNN, CDR2 SYGVQD (reference sequence).

The chain couples TRBV5-1 to TRBJ1-6; TRBD1 is a possible D gene (6 bases). Germline-derived CDR1 and CDR2 are SGHRS and YFSETQ. The V gene lost 1 base and the J gene lost 14 bases, with 19 bases spanning the gap. The CDR3 runs 15 residues. The CDR3 loop is CASSLSPGQRETLHF. CDR3 nucleotide sequence: TGCGCCAGCAGCTTGTCCCCTGGACAGAGGGAGACCCTCCACTTT.

The chain has TRBV11-2 and TRBJ1-2, with TRBD1 identical over 12 bases. Trimming cost V 5 bases and J 4 bases; bases outside gene matches: 5. The germline gives CDR1 SGHAT, CDR2 FQNNGV. The CDR3 length is 15 residues. CDR3 amino acids: CASSPGTGGVYGYTF. The CDR3 DNA sequence: TGTGCCAGCAGCCCCGGGACAGGGGGCGTCTATGGCTACACCTTC. Full variable domain (rest looked up from reference TRBV11-2 and TRBJ1-2): EAGVAQSPRYKIIEKRQSVAFWCNPISGHATLYWYQQILGQGPKLLIQFQNNGVVDDSQLPKDRFSAERLKGVDSTLKIQPAKLEDSAVYLCASSPGTGGVYGYTFGSGTRLTVV.

This clone turned up a few times. V gene TRBV9 combines with J gene TRBJ1-6, with D possibly TRBD1 on 5 matching bases. The CDR3 extends over 15 amino acids. V dropped 4 bases and J dropped 10 bases, with 18 bases sitting between them. Per germline, CDR1 SGDLS and CDR2 YYNGEE. The CDR3 nucleotides are TGTGCCAGCAGCCCCACGGGGGTACTGGGATCACCCCTCCACTTT. It is translated as CASSPTGVLGSPLHF.

DNA for the CDR3: TGTGCCAGCAGCTTCACAGGGGCATCTAATGAAAAACTGTTTTTT. Its translation is CASSFTGASNEKLFF. This chain links TRBV7-8 with TRBJ1-4; the match to TRBD1 covers 7 bases. Germline V lookup: CDR1 SGHVS, CDR2 FQNEAQ. The CDR3 loop spans 15 amino acids. J gave up 3 bases and V 3 bases, and 4 bases lay outside the gene matches.

The table lists this clone with a few counts. The chain couples TRBV6-4 to TRBJ2-1, with D unclear. This CDR3 has 13 residues. Germline CDR1 MRHNA, CDR2 SNTAGT. V lost 5 bases to trimming and J lost 6 bases, with 11 bases between them. CDR3 sequence reads: CASSTASSNEQFF. DNA of the CDR3: TGTGCCAGCAGTACCGCCTCAAGCAATGAGCAGTTCTTC.

The chain carries TRBV6-5 and TRBJ1-2; D unclear. V was cut by 2 bases and J by 6 bases, with 10 bases left in between. Germline CDR1 MNHEY, CDR2 SVGAGI. The length of the CDR3 is 13 residues. The CDR3, as DNA: TGTGCCAGCAGTTACACGGCAGGCCATGGCTACACCTTC. Residues: CASSYTAGHGYTF.

This clone showed up just once. The rearrangement uses TRBV5-1 and TRBJ2-5; 8 nucleotides line up with TRBD2. This CDR3 has 16 amino acids. Germline CDR1 reads SGHRS; CDR2 reads YFSETQ. V dropped 0 bases and J dropped 5; count of bases not matched to a gene: 9. The CDR3 sequence: CASSLAFSGSGETQYF. In nucleotides, the CDR3 is TGCGCCAGCAGCTTGGCCTTCAGCGGGAGTGGGGAGACCCAGTACTTC.

The V and J genes are TRBV9 and TRBJ1-2; D gene uncertain. The V gene lost 3 bases and the J gene lost 6 bases, with 6 bases spanning the gap. Germline lookup yields CDR1 SGDLS and CDR2 YYNGEE. The CDR3 spans 11 residues. In DNA, the CDR3 is TGTGCCAGCAGCGCCAATGATGGCTACACCTTC. It codes for CASSANDGYTF.

The chain uses TRBV11-2 and TRBJ1-1; D unclear. This CDR3 has 14 amino acids. Trimming removed 1 base at V and 3 bases at J, with 9 bases between. The germline CDR1 and CDR2 sequences are SGHAT and FQNNGV. Written as DNA, the CDR3 is TGTGCCAGCAGCTTAGCAGCCCGGGACACTGAAGCTTTCTTT. This codes for CASSLAARDTEAFF.